Below are 25 T cell receptor beta chains sequenced from a single sample in a study of shared clonotypes between healthy human individuals. Some clones are missing from TCRdb's copy, which holds only in-frame ones; the method was immunoSEQ multiplex PCR. The repertoire holds 2 million to 2.5 million clones, with roughly 95% as singletons. Sequenced: naive CD4+ T cells sorted from blood. Described subset: CD45RA+ positively selected. The receptors here all came from a man aged 18 to 35 in good health.

The V and J genes are TRBV5-5 and TRBJ2-3, with 8 nucleotides matching TRBD2. CDR3 length equals 14 residues. The V and J ends lost 7 bases and 2 bases, in that order; junction bases with no gene match: 6. CDR1 and CDR2 (germline): SGHKS, YYEKEE (reference sequence). The CDR3 DNA sequence: TGTGCCAGCGCCCCGGGGGGGAACACAGATACGCAGTATTTT. Its protein is CASAPGGNTDTQYF.

This chain uses TRBV19 with TRBJ2-1; 7 nucleotides align to TRBD2. The CDR3 covers 14 residues. J gave up 9 bases and V 8 bases, and 13 bases lay outside the gene matches. From germline, CDR1 is LNHDA and CDR2 SQIVND (reference sequence). The CDR3, as DNA: TGTGCCAGTCACCTCGGGCCTAGCGGAGGTGAGCAGTTCTTC. It yields the protein CASHLGPSGGEQFF. The variable domain in full, completed from reference TRBV19 and TRBJ2-1, reads DGGITQSPKYLFRKEGQNVTLSCEQNLNHDAMYWYRQDPGQGLRLIYYSQIVNDFQKGDIAEGYSVSREKKESFPLTVTSAQKNPTAFYLCASHLGPSGGEQFFGPGTRLTVL.

The genes are TRBV5-6 and TRBJ2-3, with 8 bases matching TRBD2. There are 13 residues in the CDR3. The J segment lost 7 bases and the V segment lost 7 bases, leaving 8 bases of the junction unmatched. CDR1 and CDR2 from the germline V gene are SGHDT and YYEEEE. The CDR3 region is CASSSAGGNTQYF. The CDR3 coding sequence is TGTGCCAGCTCGTCCGCGGGGGGAAATACGCAGTATTTT.

The rearrangement joins TRBV5-1 to TRBJ2-4; D remains unclear. Per germline, CDR1 SGHRS and CDR2 YFSETQ. The CDR3 is 17 residues long. V gave up 0 bases and J gave up 1 base, with 14 bases separating them. For the CDR3, the DNA is TGCGCCAGCAGCTTGGATAGTATATCAATGGCCAAAAACATTCAGTACTTC. Residues: CASSLDSISMAKNIQYF.

The chain carries TRBV2 and TRBJ2-1; D is ambiguous. There are 16 residues in the CDR3. V lost 4 bases and J 4 bases, leaving 17 bases between the germline ends. CDR1 and CDR2 from the germline V gene are SNHLY and FYNNEI. This CDR3 is CASSVRQTPAYNEQFF. As DNA, the CDR3 is TGTGCCAGCAGTGTACGTCAGACTCCAGCGTACAATGAGCAGTTCTTC.

The V call is TRBV6-5, the J call TRBJ2-1; the D call may be TRBD1 or TRBD2 (5 bases each). Trimming took 4 bases from V and 5 from J, leaving 12 bases between them. CDR3 length: 14 residues. Germline CDR1 MNHEY, CDR2 SVGAGI. CDR3 nucleotide sequence: TGTGCCAGCAGTTCGGGACGGTACGACAATGAGCAGTTCTTC. Residues: CASSSGRYDNEQFF.

About this clone: Other DNA sequences in this specimen translate into the identical CDR3. The chain joins TRBV18 to TRBJ1-5; D gene ambiguous. Germline V gene data show CDR1 as KGHSH and CDR2 as LQKENI. This CDR3 spans 13 amino acids. Deletions cut 2 bases from V and 1 base from J, with 3 bases between. Written as DNA, the CDR3 is TGTGCCAGCTCACCAGACAGCAATCAGCCCCAGCATTTT. This sequence encodes CASSPDSNQPQHF.

About this clone itself: Other DNA sequences in the sample encode the same CDR3. The V gene is TRBV11-2, the J gene TRBJ2-5; D is unclear. The CDR3 spans 12 residues. V dropped 1 base and J dropped 5 bases, with 5 bases sitting between them. Germline V gene data show CDR1 as SGHAT and CDR2 as FQNNGV. The CDR3 loop reads CASSLVVETQYF. As DNA, the CDR3 is TGTGCCAGCAGCTTAGTTGTCGAGACCCAGTACTTC.

Worth noting for this clone: Within the sample, other DNA sequences also encode this same CDR3. V usage is TRBV27 and J usage is TRBJ2-7, with D hard to call. The germline V gene encodes CDR1 MNHEY and CDR2 SMNVEV (reference sequence). V lost 0 bases to trimming and J lost 4 bases, with 10 bases between them. There are 14 residues in the CDR3. CDR3 sequence (DNA): TGTGCCAGCAGTTTATCGGGCGGAATTTACGAGCAGTACTTC. Amino acid sequence: CASSLSGGIYEQYF.

V gene TRBV6-4 combines with J gene TRBJ1-5; D is undetermined. There are 14 residues in the CDR3. V was trimmed by 2 bases and J by 1 base, leaving 6 bases between them. CDR1 is MRHNA, CDR2 SNTAGT, per germline. CDR3 sequence (DNA): TGTGCCAGCAGTGACGGGCAGAGCAATCAGCCCCAGCATTTT. As protein: CASSDGQSNQPQHF.

The J gene is TRBJ1-2, the V gene TRBV6-1, with D tentatively TRBD1 (5 bases). Germline CDR1 MNHNS, CDR2 SASEGT. This CDR3 spans 14 amino acids. V lost 0 bases and J lost 7, with 12 bases in between. The CDR3: CASSEAWQGGGYTF. CDR3 coding DNA: TGTGCCAGCAGTGAAGCATGGCAGGGCGGTGGCTACACCTTC.

The chain uses TRBV6-1 and TRBJ2-7; 9 bases line up with TRBD1. CDR1 and CDR2 (germline): MNHNS, SASEGT. V was clipped by 4 bases and J by 5 bases; unmatched bases: 9. This CDR3 has 15 residues. The chain's CDR3 is CASSAGQGKINEQYF. The DNA for the CDR3 is TGTGCCAGCAGTGCCGGACAGGGGAAGATAAACGAGCAGTACTTC.

The genes are TRBV27 and TRBJ1-2, with D tentatively TRBD1 (5 bases). V dropped 2 bases and J dropped 4 bases, with 14 bases sitting between them. The CDR3 has 15 residues. Germline lookup yields CDR1 MNHEY and CDR2 SMNVEV (reference sequence). The CDR3: CASSLHRTPSYGYTF. CDR3 coding DNA: TGTGCCAGCAGTTTACACAGGACACCGTCCTATGGCTACACCTTC.

V is TRBV7-9 and J is TRBJ1-5; 7 bases fit TRBD1. CDR1 is SEHNR and CDR2 is FQNEAQ in the germline V gene (reference sequence). This CDR3 is 14 amino acids long. V lost 4 bases, J lost 3 bases, and 3 bases stayed unmatched. The CDR3 reads CASSSGQFNQPQHF. For the CDR3, the DNA is TGTGCCAGCAGCTCGGGACAGTTCAATCAGCCCCAGCATTTT.

V is TRBV19 and J is TRBJ1-3; TRBD1 might be the D (5 bases). The V gene lost 5 bases and the J gene lost 8 bases, with 13 bases spanning the gap. This CDR3 region has 13 residues. The V gene's germline CDR1 is LNHDA and CDR2 SQIVND (reference sequence). CDR3 sequence reads: CASSSGRRDTIYF. As DNA, the CDR3 is TGTGCCAGTAGTTCGGGGCGACGGGACACCATATATTTT.

The chain employs TRBV10-3 and TRBJ1-4; the match to TRBD1 covers 10 bases. CDR3 length: 13 amino acids. V lost 8 bases to trimming and J lost 5 bases; unmatched junction nucleotides: 2. CDR1 and CDR2 from the germline V gene are ENHRY and SYGVKD. Here the CDR3 DNA reads TGTGCCATCGGGGACAGGGGAAATGAAAAACTGTTTTTT. Translation: CAIGDRGNEKLFF.

Of note for this clone: Other DNA sequences from this sample encode an identical CDR3 as well. The rearrangement joins TRBV5-1 to TRBJ2-2; 7 nucleotides align to TRBD1. The germline V gene has CDR1 SGHRS and CDR2 YFSETQ. CDR3 length: 15 amino acids. The ends lost 4 bases at V and 0 bases at J; junction bases unmatched: 3. The CDR3: CASSRTGANTGELFF. CDR3 bases: TGCGCCAGCAGCCGGACAGGCGCGAACACCGGGGAGCTGTTTTTT.

This chain connects TRBV6-1 to TRBJ2-5, with 11 bases aligning to TRBD2. Looked up from germline, CDR1 is MNHNS and CDR2 is SASEGT. This CDR3 spans 17 amino acids. V lost 4 bases, J lost 4 bases, and 11 bases stayed unmatched. DNA for the CDR3: TGTGCCAGCAGTGGGGGACTAGCGGCCACACATCGAGAGACCCAGTACTTC. Residues: CASSGGLAATHRETQYF.

Concerning this clone itself: The sample has other DNA sequences that encode this CDR3 too. The chain couples TRBV30 to TRBJ1-1; D unclear. This CDR3 has 11 residues. V was trimmed by 0 bases and J by 5 bases, leaving 4 bases between them. Germline CDR1 is GTSNPN and CDR2 is SVGIG (reference sequence). This CDR3 is CAWSVSTEAFF. The CDR3 DNA sequence: TGTGCCTGGAGTGTTTCGACTGAAGCTTTCTTT.

CDR3 protein: CASSQDAASGVYEQYF. CDR3 in DNA: TGTGCCAGCAGCCAAGACGCGGCTAGCGGGGTCTACGAGCAGTACTTC. The V and J genes are TRBV4-2 and TRBJ2-7, with 9 nucleotides matching TRBD2. The CDR3 has 16 amino acids. The V and J ends lost 0 bases and 3 bases, in that order; junction bases with no gene match: 6. From germline, CDR1 is LGHNA and CDR2 YNFKEQ.

The chain joins TRBV5-4 to TRBJ1-1; D gene uncertain. CDR1 and CDR2 (germline): SGHNT, YYREEE (reference sequence). The CDR3 spans 12 residues. The V and J ends lost 1 base and 11 bases respectively, with 12 bases between them. This CDR3 reads CASSLRGLMAFF. As DNA, the CDR3 is TGTGCCAGCAGCTTGCGGGGTCTTATGGCTTTCTTT.

V usage is TRBV13 and J usage is TRBJ2-3; 7 positions agree with TRBD2. CDR1 is PRHDT and CDR2 is FYEKMQ in the germline V gene (reference sequence). The CDR3 is made up of 16 amino acids. The V segment lost 5 bases and the J segment 1 base; nucleotides outside the gene matches: 9. CDR3 protein: CASSRPGTTGTDTQYF. CDR3 sequence (DNA): TGTGCCAGCAGCAGGCCCGGGACTACGGGCACAGATACGCAGTATTTT. The complete variable domain, with remaining parts taken from reference TRBV13 and TRBJ2-3, reads AAGVIQSPRHLIKEKRETATLKCYPIPRHDTVYWYQQGPGQDPQFLISFYEKMQSDKGSIPDRFSAQQFSDYHSELNMSSLELGDSALYFCASSRPGTTGTDTQYFGPGTRLTVL.

Points on this clone: Different DNA sequences within this sample yield the same CDR3. The chain combines TRBV7-9 with TRBJ2-7; unclear D gene. The CDR3 has 11 amino acids. V was trimmed by 1 base and J by 7 bases, leaving 5 bases between them. The germline V gene has CDR1 SEHNR and CDR2 FQNEAQ (reference sequence). CDR3: CASSLVYEQYF. The CDR3 region has the DNA TGTGCCAGCAGCTTAGTGTATGAGCAGTACTTC.

As for this clone: Other nucleotide sequences in the sample specify the same CDR3. This chain joins TRBV7-2 and TRBJ2-5; D ambiguous. The CDR3 is 11 residues long. V lost 4 bases to trimming and J lost 5 bases, with 5 bases between them. Germline CDR1 SGHTA, CDR2 FQGNSA. The CDR3 spells CASSSQETQYF. The CDR3, as DNA: TGTGCCAGCAGCTCCCAGGAGACCCAGTACTTC.

On this clone itself: Its ends do not fully match the called genes, so a read error is possible. The chain combines TRBV5-6 with TRBJ2-1; D uncertain. CDR1 is SGHDT, CDR2 YYEEEE, per germline. The CDR3 covers 12 residues. This CDR3 reads CASSLGVMVLVF. Written as DNA, the CDR3 is TGTGCCAGCAGCTTGGGGGTCATGGTTCTCGTCTTC.